This is a list of T cell receptor beta chains from one sample in a study of shared clonotypes between healthy human individuals. Using immunoSEQ multiplex PCR, the repertoire was profiled, and TCRdb retains in-frame clones only, with some absent. This table holds around 510,000 clones, 90% to 97% found once. The sequencing input was naive CD4+ T cells sorted from blood. The receptors were sampled from a woman aged 25 to 45 in good health. The conserved cysteine and the conserved F or W are not part of the CDR3 here. A D gene is named only where the DNA matches it firmly.

d_gene	v_gene	j_gene	CDR3aa
TRBD2	TRBV5-1	TRBJ2-7	ASSFTGEGSHEQY
-	TRBV7-9	TRBJ1-1	ASSQGMIEAF
-	TRBV5-1	TRBJ1-1	ASSDRDRGDTEAF
TRBD1	TRBV5-1	TRBJ2-7	ASSLATGTYEQY
-	TRBV29-1	TRBJ1-1	SVPVGGLMNTEAF
-	TRBV15	TRBJ2-3	ATSRLKGGDTDTQY
-	TRBV10-1	TRBJ2-4	ASSDSAGSKNIQY
-	TRBV18	TRBJ1-1	ASSPGDEAF
TRBD2	TRBV6-4	TRBJ2-3	ASSQRSPQSGGS
TRBD2	TRBV27	TRBJ2-7	ASSALPSGSGISSYEQY
TRBD2	TRBV5-8	TRBJ2-7	ASSLWYVSGSFHEQY
-	TRBV15	TRBJ1-1	ATSRYKGGGAF
-	TRBV5-1	TRBJ2-7	ASSFGLLGDYEQY
-	TRBV7-8	TRBJ2-7	ASSPTGSLHEQY
-	TRBV2	TRBJ1-5	ASRGQGNQPQH
-	TRBV28	TRBJ2-5	ASSEDRIQETQY
TRBD2	TRBV30	TRBJ2-7	AWVETSGPYEQY
-	TRBV28	TRBJ1-4	ASRDQGQGELKKLF
-	TRBV15	TRBJ1-1	ATSRGEGTEAF
-	TRBV5-4	TRBJ1-4	ASSLEGQRLF
TRBD2	TRBV4-1	TRBJ2-1	ASSQRLAPNNEQF
TRBD1	TRBV5-1	TRBJ1-1	ASSLTGEGNTEAF
TRBD2	TRBV7-8	TRBJ2-2	ASSSDSGRAGTTGELF
-	TRBV19	TRBJ2-3	ATSILASTDTQY
-	TRBV11-2	TRBJ1-2	ASSLVRTGYGYT
-	TRBV11-2	TRBJ1-2	ASSFRRPGRMGYT
-	TRBV2	TRBJ2-5	ASSRDRTQETQY
TRBD1	TRBV28	TRBJ1-2	ASRAGGEDGYT
-	TRBV4-1	TRBJ2-1	ASSRLNNEQF
-	TRBV7-9	TRBJ2-5	ASRQVRGETQY
TRBD1	TRBV27	TRBJ2-7	ASSLIYRSTGAKHEQY